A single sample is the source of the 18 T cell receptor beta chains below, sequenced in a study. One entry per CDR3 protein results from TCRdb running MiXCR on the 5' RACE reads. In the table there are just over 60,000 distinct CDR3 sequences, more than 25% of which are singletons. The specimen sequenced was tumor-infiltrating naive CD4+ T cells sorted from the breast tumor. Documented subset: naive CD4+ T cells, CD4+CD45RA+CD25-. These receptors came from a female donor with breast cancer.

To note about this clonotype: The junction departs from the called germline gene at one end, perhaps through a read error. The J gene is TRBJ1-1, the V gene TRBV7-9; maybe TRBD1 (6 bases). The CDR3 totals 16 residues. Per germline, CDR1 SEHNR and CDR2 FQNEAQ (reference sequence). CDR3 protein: CANSSAGAGVNTEAFF. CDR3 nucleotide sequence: TGTGCCAACAGCTCAGCGGGGGCGGGGGTGAACACTGAAGCTTTCTTT.

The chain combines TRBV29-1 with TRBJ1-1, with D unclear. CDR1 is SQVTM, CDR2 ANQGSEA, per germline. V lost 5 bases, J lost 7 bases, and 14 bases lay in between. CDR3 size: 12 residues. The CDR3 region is CSVQDWRYEAFF. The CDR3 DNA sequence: TGCAGCGTTCAGGATTGGCGTTATGAAGCTTTCTTT.

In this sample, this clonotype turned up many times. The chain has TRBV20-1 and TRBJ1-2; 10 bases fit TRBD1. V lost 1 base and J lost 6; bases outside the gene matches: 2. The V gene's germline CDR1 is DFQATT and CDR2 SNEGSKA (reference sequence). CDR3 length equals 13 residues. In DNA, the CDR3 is TGCAGTGCTAGAGGACAGGGGGCGCATGGCTACACCTTC. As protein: CSARGQGAHGYTF.

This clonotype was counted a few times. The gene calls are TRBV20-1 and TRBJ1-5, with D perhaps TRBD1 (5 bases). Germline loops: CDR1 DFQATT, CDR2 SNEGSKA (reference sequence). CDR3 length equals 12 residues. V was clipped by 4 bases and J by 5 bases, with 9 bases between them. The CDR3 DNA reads TGCAGTGCTACCCAAGGGGATCAGCCCCAGCATTTT. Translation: CSATQGDQPQHF.

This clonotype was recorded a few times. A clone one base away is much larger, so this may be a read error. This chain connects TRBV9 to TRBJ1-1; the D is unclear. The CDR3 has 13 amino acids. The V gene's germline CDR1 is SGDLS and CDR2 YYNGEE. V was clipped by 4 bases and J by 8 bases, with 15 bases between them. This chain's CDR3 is CASSTAGFSEAFF. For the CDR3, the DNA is TGTGCCAGCAGCACGGCAGGTTTTAGCGAAGCTTTCTTT.

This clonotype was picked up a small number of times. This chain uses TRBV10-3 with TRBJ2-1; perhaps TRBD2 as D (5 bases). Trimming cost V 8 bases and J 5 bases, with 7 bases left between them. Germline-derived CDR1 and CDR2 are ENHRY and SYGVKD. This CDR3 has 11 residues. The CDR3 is CAIQRHNEQFF. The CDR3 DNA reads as TGTGCCATCCAGCGGCACAATGAGCAGTTCTTC.

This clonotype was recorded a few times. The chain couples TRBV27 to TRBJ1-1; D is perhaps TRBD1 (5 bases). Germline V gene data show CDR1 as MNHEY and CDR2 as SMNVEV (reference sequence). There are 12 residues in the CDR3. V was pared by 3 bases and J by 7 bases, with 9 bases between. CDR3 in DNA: TGTGCCAGCAGTTTGAGACAGCGTGAAGCTTTCTTT. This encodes CASSLRQREAFF.

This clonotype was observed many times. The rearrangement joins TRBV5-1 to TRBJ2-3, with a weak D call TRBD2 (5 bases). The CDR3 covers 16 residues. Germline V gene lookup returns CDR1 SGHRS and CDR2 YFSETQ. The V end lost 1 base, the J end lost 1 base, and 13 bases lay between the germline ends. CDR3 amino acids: CASSLPGAVGTDTQYF. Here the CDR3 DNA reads TGCGCCAGCAGCTTGCCAGGAGCGGTGGGCACAGATACGCAGTATTTT. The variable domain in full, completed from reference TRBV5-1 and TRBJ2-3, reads KAGVTQTPRYLIKTRGQQVTLSCSPISGHRSVSWYQQTPGQGLQFLFEYFSETQRNKGNFPGRFSGRQFSNSRSEMNVSTLELGDSALYLCASSLPGAVGTDTQYFGPGTRLTVL.

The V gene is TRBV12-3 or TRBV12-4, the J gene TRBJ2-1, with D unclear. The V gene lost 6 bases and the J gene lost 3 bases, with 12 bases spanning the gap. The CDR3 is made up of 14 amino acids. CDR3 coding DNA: TGTGCCAGCAGGCGGACCGATTACTACAATGAGCAGTTCTTC. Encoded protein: CASRRTDYYNEQFF.

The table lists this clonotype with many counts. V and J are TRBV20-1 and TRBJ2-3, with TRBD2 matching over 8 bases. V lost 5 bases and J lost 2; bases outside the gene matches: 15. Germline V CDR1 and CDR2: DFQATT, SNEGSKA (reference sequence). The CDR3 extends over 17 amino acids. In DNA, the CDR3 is TGCAGTGCTCTCAATTCACCGGGGGGGCTCACCACAGATACGCAGTATTTT. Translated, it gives CSALNSPGGLTTDTQYF.

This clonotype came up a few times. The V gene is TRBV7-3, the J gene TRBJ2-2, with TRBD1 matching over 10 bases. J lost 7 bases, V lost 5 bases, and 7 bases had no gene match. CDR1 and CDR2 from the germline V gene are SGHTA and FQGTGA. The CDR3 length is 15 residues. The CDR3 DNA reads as TGTGCCAGCAGCCCCGACAGGGGGCAAGGCGGGGAGCTGTTTTTT. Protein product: CASSPDRGQGGELFF.

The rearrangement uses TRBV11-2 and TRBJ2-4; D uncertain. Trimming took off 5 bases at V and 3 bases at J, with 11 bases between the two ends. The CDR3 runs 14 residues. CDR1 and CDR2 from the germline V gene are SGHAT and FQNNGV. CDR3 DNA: TGTGCCAGCAGCCATGGACGGAGCAAAAACATTCAGTACTTC. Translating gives CASSHGRSKNIQYF.

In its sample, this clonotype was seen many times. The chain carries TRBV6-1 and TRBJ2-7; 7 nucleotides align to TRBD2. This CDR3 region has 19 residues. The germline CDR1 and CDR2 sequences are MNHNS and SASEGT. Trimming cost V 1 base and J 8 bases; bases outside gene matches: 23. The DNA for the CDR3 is TGTGCCAGCAGTGAAGTATCAGGCTACGGCGGGGCGGGAGTCCTAAAGCAGTACTTC. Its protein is CASSEVSGYGGAGVLKQYF.

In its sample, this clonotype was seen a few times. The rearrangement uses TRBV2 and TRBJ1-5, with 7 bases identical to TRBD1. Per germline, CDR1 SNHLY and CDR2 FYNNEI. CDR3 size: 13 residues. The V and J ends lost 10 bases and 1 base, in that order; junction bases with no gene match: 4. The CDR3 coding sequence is TGTGCCACCCAACAGGGGAGCAATCAGCCCCAGCATTTT. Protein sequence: CATQQGSNQPQHF.

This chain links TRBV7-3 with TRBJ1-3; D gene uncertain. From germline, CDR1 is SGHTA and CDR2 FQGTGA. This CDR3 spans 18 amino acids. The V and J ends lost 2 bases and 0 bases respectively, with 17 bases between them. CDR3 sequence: CASSLFRDPQSSGNTIYF. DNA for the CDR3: TGTGCCAGCAGCTTATTTAGGGATCCCCAGAGCTCTGGAAACACCATATATTTT.

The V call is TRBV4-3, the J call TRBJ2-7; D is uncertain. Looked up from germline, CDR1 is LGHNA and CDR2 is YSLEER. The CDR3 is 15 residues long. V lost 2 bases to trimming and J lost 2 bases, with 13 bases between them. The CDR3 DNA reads TGCGCCAGCAGCCAACACGCAGATTCCGCCTACGAGCAGTACTTC. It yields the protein CASSQHADSAYEQYF.

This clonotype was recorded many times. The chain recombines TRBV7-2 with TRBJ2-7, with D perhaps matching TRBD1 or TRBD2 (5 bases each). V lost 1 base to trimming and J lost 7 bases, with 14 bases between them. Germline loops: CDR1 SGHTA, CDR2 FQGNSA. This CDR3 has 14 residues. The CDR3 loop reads CASSLDWDRREQYF. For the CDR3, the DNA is TGTGCCAGCAGCTTAGACTGGGACCGCAGGGAGCAGTACTTC.

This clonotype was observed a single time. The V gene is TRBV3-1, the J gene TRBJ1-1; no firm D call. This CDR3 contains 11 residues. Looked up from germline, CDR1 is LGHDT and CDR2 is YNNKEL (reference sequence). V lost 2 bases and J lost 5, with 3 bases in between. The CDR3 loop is CASSQSTEAFF. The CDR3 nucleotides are TGTGCCAGCAGCCAAAGTACTGAAGCTTTCTTT.